The T cell receptor beta chain described here comes from a study of beta chain features in type 1 diabetes. Study findings and constraints: Moderate yet significant TCRB CDR3 shortening was seen in Type 1 diabetes patients in all four CD4+ subsets.

The CDR3 covers 13 residues. Trimming stripped 5 bases from V and 3 bases from J, with 10 bases between. The germline CDR1 and CDR2 sequences are MDHEN and SYDVKM. The whole isolated RNA underwent reverse transcription, so sequencing captured expressed TCRB transcripts. The repertoire was sequenced with immunoSEQ multiplex PCR; TCRdb's copy has only in-frame clones and lacks some. This table holds a few hundred thousand clones, approximately 24% found once. This clone was recorded a few times. The antigen is not known. Specimen: naive CD4+ T cells from blood. This chain links TRBV28 with TRBJ1-1; D call uncertain. The origin of this receptor is a woman aged 25 to 39 with type 1 diabetes. CDR3 protein: CASSGITDTEAFF. CDR3 nucleotide sequence: TGTGCCAGCAGTGGTATTACTGACACTGAAGCTTTCTTT.